Sequencing of this T cell receptor (beta chain) was carried out in a study of blood T cell repertoires in COVID-19. The wider study: Sources were T cells, B-cell-depleted T cells, or PBMCs; the material itself was cDNA or gDNA.

Authors' processing steps: Quantification of nucleated cells was approximated via reference gene primer amplification. Repertoires were generated with immunoSEQ multiplex PCR, while TCRdb's copy carries only in-frame clones and drops some. That table supplies the V and J calls and clone size; D and trimming were determined from the DNA. This table holds under 200,000 clones, roughly 90% found once. V shed 6 bases, J shed 7 bases, and the junction held 5 bases outside the gene matches. Germline V gene lookup returns CDR1 MNHEY and CDR2 SVGAGI. This CDR3 contains 12 residues. Sequencing input: peripheral blood. This chain links TRBV6-5 with TRBJ1-1, with 7 bases aligning to TRBD1. The receptor was derived from a man aged 55 to 69 with acute or convalescent COVID-19. The CDR3 DNA follows: TGTGCCAGCAGAGACAGGGCGGATGAAGCTTTCTTT. Translating gives CASRDRADEAFF.